These 8 T cell receptor beta chains originate from one sample sequenced in a study of siplizumab effects on memory and regulatory T cells. Here immunoSEQ multiplex PCR was the method, and the copy in TCRdb shows in-frame clones only, minus some. The sample carries about 56,000 clones, around 98% recorded once. Material: naive CD8+ T cells sorted from blood. Receptors were obtained from a human donor in good health.

The chain uses TRBV11-2 and TRBJ2-1, with D unresolved. CDR1 and CDR2 (germline): SGHAT, FQNNGV. The V gene lost 5 bases and the J gene lost 4 bases, with 9 bases spanning the gap. This CDR3 spans 13 amino acids. The CDR3 DNA reads as TGTGCCAGCAGCACGAGCGAGTACAATGAGCAGTTCTTC. Its translation is CASSTSEYNEQFF.

This chain links TRBV5-5 with TRBJ2-3; 7 nucleotides match TRBD1. J was trimmed by 2 bases and V by 0 bases; bases with no gene match: 3. CDR3 length equals 15 residues. Germline V gene data show CDR1 as SGHKS and CDR2 as YYEKEE (reference sequence). CDR3 protein: CASSLAGQPTDTQYF. The CDR3 DNA follows: TGTGCCAGCAGCTTGGCGGGACAGCCCACAGATACGCAGTATTTT. The full variable domain, its missing parts supplied by reference TRBV5-5 and TRBJ2-3, is DAGVTQSPTHLIKTRGQQVTLRCSPISGHKSVSWYQQVLGQGPQFIFQYYEKEERGRGNFPDRFSARQFPNYSSELNVNALLLGDSALYLCASSLAGQPTDTQYFGPGTRLTVL.

V gene TRBV10-3 combines with J gene TRBJ2-1; D is uncertain. The CDR3 runs to 11 residues. V was trimmed by 7 bases and J by 7 bases, leaving 8 bases between them. CDR1 is ENHRY, CDR2 SYGVKD, per germline. CDR3 coding DNA: TGTGCCATCAACCCCGGGAATGAGCAGTTCTTC. Its translation is CAINPGNEQFF.

The CDR3 is CASSEMRRILHADTQYF. The CDR3 DNA reads as TGTGCCAGCAGTGAAATGCGGCGGATCCTCCACGCAGATACGCAGTATTTT. The chain couples TRBV2 to TRBJ2-3; the D is unclear. Germline V lookup: CDR1 SNHLY, CDR2 FYNNEI. V lost 2 bases, J lost 4 bases, and 19 bases lay in between. The CDR3 length is 17 residues.

The V gene is TRBV30, the J gene TRBJ1-1; the D is unclear. In germline, CDR1 is GTSNPN, CDR2 SVGIG (reference sequence). The V gene lost 3 bases and the J gene lost 2 bases, with 7 bases spanning the gap. CDR3 length: 12 amino acids. The CDR3 here is CAWRSRNTEAFF. CDR3 sequence (DNA): TGTGCCTGGAGGTCTAGAAACACTGAAGCTTTCTTT.

The rearrangement joins TRBV21-1 to TRBJ2-3; the table assigns TRBD2, which was not confirmed against the DNA. TRBV21-1 is tagged as a pseudogene. CDR3 size: 16 residues. Written as DNA, the CDR3 is TGTGCCAGCAGCAAAGGGGTAGCGGGACACACAGATACGCAGTATTTT. The encoded protein is CASSKGVAGHTDTQYF.

The chain is built from TRBV18 and TRBJ2-6; no firm D call. Trimming removed 0 bases from V and 0 bases from J, with 9 bases in between. The CDR3 sequence is 17 residues long. CDR1 and CDR2 (germline): KGHSH, LQKENI. CDR3 region: CASSPPSLSSGANVLTF. CDR3 sequence (DNA): TGTGCCAGCTCACCACCTAGCTTGAGCTCTGGGGCCAACGTCCTGACTTTC.

This chain connects TRBV29-1 to TRBJ1-1, with TRBD1 matching over 8 bases. J lost 2 bases, V lost 6 bases, and 5 bases had no gene match. The V gene's germline CDR1 is SQVTM and CDR2 ANQGSEA. This CDR3 has 13 residues. The CDR3 sequence is CSVGTGQNTEAFF. The CDR3 nucleotides read TGCAGCGTGGGGACAGGTCAAAACACTGAAGCTTTCTTT.